This T cell receptor beta chain was recorded in a study of blood T cell repertoires in COVID-19. In the study overall: PBMCs, B-cell-depleted T cells, or T cells were the source of the cDNA or gDNA that made up the material.

The sample holds a few counts of this clone. Trimming took 0 bases from V and 2 from J, leaving 14 bases between them. Germline loops: CDR1 MGHRA, CDR2 YSYEKL. The CDR3 runs to 16 residues. Authors' methods: From reference gene primer amplification, estimates of nucleated cell counts were derived. Sequenced by immunoSEQ multiplex PCR; TCRdb stores in-frame clones only, minus some. V and J calls and clone size follow that table, whereas D and trimming were derived from the DNA. The profile shows tens of thousands of clones, roughly 80% of them singletons. The J gene is TRBJ2-7, the V gene TRBV4-1; weak D call: TRBD2 (6 bases). The sample comprised peripheral blood. This TCR came from a man aged 55 to 70 with active COVID-19. The CDR3 DNA follows: TGCGCCAGCAGCCAAGATCGGGGGTCGATTCCCTACGAGCAGTACTTC. Encoded protein: CASSQDRGSIPYEQYF.